This is a list of T cell receptor beta chains from one sample in a study of shared clonotypes between healthy human individuals. Sequencing used immunoSEQ multiplex PCR; TCRdb keeps in-frame clones, though not all of them. The table shows some 1,400,000 clones, with 96% occurring only once. The sample taken for sequencing was naive CD4+ T cells sorted from blood. The receptor set was obtained from a man under 40 in good health. Each CDR3 is given with its conserved first and last residue. Fields, in order: D gene, V gene, clone size, J gene, CDR3 protein, CDR3 DNA. A D gene is named only where the DNA matches it firmly. The size entry is marked missing in some rows and otherwise reads once, few, many or a size class.

>TRBD2|TRBV5-1|.|TRBJ2-7
CASSLGLAGGDYEQYF
TGCGCCAGCAGCTTGGGTCTAGCGGGAGGGGATTACGAGCAGTACTTC
>.|TRBV4-3|.|TRBJ2-3
CASSQDGVWDTQYF
TGCGCCAGCAGCCAAGATGGGGTCTGGGATACGCAGTATTTT
>TRBD2|TRBV6-4|.|TRBJ2-2
CASSLLAGSTGELFF
TGTGCCAGCAGTTTACTAGCGGGAAGCACCGGGGAGCTGTTTTTT
>.|TRBV29-1|.|TRBJ1-3
CSVADGSGNTIYF
TGCAGCGTTGCCGACGGGTCTGGAAACACCATATATTTT
>.|TRBV6-6|.|TRBJ2-5
CASRNVETQYF
TGTGCCAGCAGAAACGTAGAGACCCAGTACTTC
>TRBD2|TRBV6-5|.|TRBJ2-7
CASPNAPLAVYEQYF
TGTGCCAGCCCAAACGCTCCACTAGCGGTCTACGAGCAGTACTTC
>TRBD1|TRBV28|.|TRBJ1-2
CASSLFPGGALGGYTF
TGTGCCAGCAGTTTGTTTCCAGGGGGCGCGTTGGGCGGCTACACCTTC
>TRBD1|TRBV28|.|TRBJ1-3
CASSPQGDSGNTIYF
TGTGCCAGCAGCCCCCAGGGGGACTCTGGAAACACCATATATTTT
>TRBD1|TRBV7-9|.|TRBJ1-1
CASSLTGEVTEAFF
TGTGCCAGCAGCTTGACAGGGGAGGTGACTGAAGCTTTCTTT
>.|TRBV6-4|.|TRBJ1-1
CASSDSPGNTEAFF
TGTGCCAGCAGTGACTCCCCAGGGAACACTGAAGCTTTCTTT
>.|TRBV7-9|.|TRBJ2-7
CASGGGNEQYF
TGTGCCAGCGGAGGGGGCAACGAGCAGTACTTC
>.|TRBV27|.|TRBJ1-1
CASSLSRNTEAFF
TGTGCCAGCAGTTTATCGCGGAACACTGAAGCTTTCTTT
>.|TRBV10-3|.|TRBJ2-5
CAISEPKGTQETQYF
TGTGCCATCAGTGAGCCGAAGGGGACCCAAGAGACCCAGTACTTC
>.|TRBV10-3|once|TRBJ2-3
CAIRTTFEDTQYF
TGTGCCATCAGGACCACCTTCGAGGATACGCAGTATTTT
>TRBD1|TRBV5-6|.|TRBJ1-2
CASSGDLGQPSNYGYTF
TGTGCCAGCAGCGGGGACTTGGGACAGCCTTCTAACTATGGCTACACCTTC
>TRBD2|TRBV5-8|.|TRBJ2-1
CASSSGLAGSYNEQFF
TGTGCCAGCAGCTCGGGACTAGCGGGTTCCTACAATGAGCAGTTCTTC
>.|TRBV6-6|.|TRBJ1-1
CASSYPGRENTEAFF
TGTGCCAGCAGTTACCCCGGCAGGGAAAACACTGAAGCTTTCTTT
>TRBD1|TRBV5-1|.|TRBJ1-2
CASTSTGTGTPDNGYTF
TGCGCCAGCACATCGACCGGGACAGGGACGCCTGATAATGGCTACACCTTC
>.|TRBV4-1|.|TRBJ1-3
CASSQVRAGSTNSGNTIYF
TGCGCCAGCAGCCAAGTAAGGGCCGGATCAACCAACTCTGGAAACACCATATATTTT
>.|TRBV29-1|.|TRBJ1-2
CSVEDPSDRIYGYTF
TGCAGCGTTGAAGACCCTTCAGACAGGATCTATGGCTACACCTTC
>.|TRBV28|.|TRBJ2-5
CASGYSTQYF
TGTGCCAGCGGTTACTCGACCCAGTACTTC
>.|TRBV11-3|.|TRBJ2-2
CASSLIDTGELFF
TGTGCCAGCAGCTTGATTGACACCGGGGAGCTGTTTTTT